This note documents a single TCR beta chain sequence. There is no known antigen for this receptor. Base qualities are not provided; no much larger clone lies one nucleotide away. Participants in the prospective study were aged about 18 to 90 years, lived in 24 United States geographic areas, and enrolled through a virtual design. Cohort assignment in the prospective study relied on participant-reported clinical history from a screening survey and a study questionnaire. In the prospective study, mobile phlebotomists collected whole blood, serum and a nasopharyngeal or oropharyngeal swab from each participant. Participants in the prospective study had the option to provide additional blood draws and questionnaires over an approximately 2-month period. Prospective study blood samples were shipped either frozen or at room temperature before DNA extraction. TCRbeta CDR3 regions were amplified from genomic DNA using the immunoSEQ Assay, a bias-controlled multiplex PCR. The published analysis was carried out like this. Nucleated cell counts per sample were estimated from amplification of reference gene primers within the assay. To quantify the absolute abundance of each unique TCRbeta CDR3 rearrangement, sequence reads were collapsed and filtered. For each sample, productive Simpson clonality was calculated as the square root of Simpson's diversity index across productive rearrangements. TCRdb took this table from immuneACCESS and kept in-frame rearrangements with V and J called. Such tables lack part of the clones; where checked against another copy, unresolved V genes explain under half of the gap, and the rest is unexplained. The DNA was the basis for D and trimming; V, J and clone size are from that table. This sample comprises approximately 280,000 clones, around 91% of them detected only once. The ten biggest clones cover about 1.7% of the sample.

The CDR3 covers 19 residues, taking in both the cysteine and the phenylalanine. Only CDR3 DNA is held: 57 bases, read in frame from base 1. This entry comes from a study of blood T cell repertoires in COVID-19 (dated by TCRdb to 2020 to 2022). Looking at the study overall: Collaborator samples came from the United States, Italy and Spain and covered acute and convalescent phases of COVID-19. The sample metadata nearly always contained a de-identified subject ID, COVID-19 status, age in years and sex. Subjects who had been exposed to COVID-19, were actively infected with it, or had recovered from it provided the deeply sampled blood TCRbeta repertoires that made up the dataset. The repertoires were released in a freely available public database meant as a resource for research on the immune response to SARS-CoV-2. The samples were drawn from the first 160 participants of the ongoing ImmuneRACE study and from about 1,200 subjects provided by 6 global collaborators. Where HLA class I and class II types were available, the types were taken from metadata supplied by the sample provider, not from assay-based typing. The prospective study material was composed of cDNA or gDNA derived from T cells, B-cell-depleted T cells, or PBMCs. Findings and caveats that apply to the study as a whole: The quantity of clinical and demographic metadata differed by source and by participant and was supplied without curation.

Sequencing used PBMCs or T cells enriched from blood (not recorded which). This TCR came from a woman aged 18-29 years with acute COVID-19. This chain joins TRBV21-1 to TRBJ2-5; the table assigns TRBD2, which was not confirmed against the DNA. TRBV21-1 is assigned pseudogene status. The CDR3 region: CASSTASGRDLRPQETQYF. The DNA sequence reads TGTGCCAGCAGCACTGCTAGCGGGAGGGACCTGCGTCCCCAAGAGACCCAGTACTTC.